The clone carrying this T cell receptor beta chain was observed a few times. The sample is drawn from a study of T cell responses to AZD1222 COVID-19 vaccine. About the study: Second-dose intervals near 4 or 12 weeks were combined.

Only in-frame clones appear in the TCRdb table, and some are missing; sequencing was by immunoSEQ multiplex PCR. The profile shows approximately 100,000 clones, roughly 88% of them singletons. CDR3 length: 16 amino acids. Trimming at V came to 6 bases and at J to 3 bases, leaving 14 bases not matched to a gene. Germline lookup yields CDR1 SNHLY and CDR2 FYNNEI. This material consisted of peripheral blood, taken on day 0 of AZD1222 vaccination. V and J are TRBV2 and TRBJ2-7, with TRBD1 matching over 7 bases. The receptor comes from an adult in good health. The CDR3 region has the DNA TGTGCCAGCAGACATGAGACGGGACAGCGATTCTACGAGCAGTACTTC. Protein sequence: CASRHETGQRFYEQYF.